The rows below give T cell receptor beta chains drawn from one sample of a study of T cell repertoires in cytomegalovirus infection. TCRdb processed the reads anew with MiXCR; each CDR3 protein has one entry. The table has fewer than 550,000 distinct CDR3 sequences, around 32% seen once. The specimen sequenced was PBMCs. Receptors were obtained from a human donor in good health (CMV status not recorded). Some clones in this sample may be carry-over from other donors' samples. Both conserved end residues are part of each CDR3. Each record gives: V gene, D gene, clone size, J gene, CDR3 protein, CDR3 DNA. A D gene is named only where the DNA matches it firmly. Rows may omit the clone size; those that give it use once, few, many or a size class.

>TRBV6-5|.|few|TRBJ1-1
CASSYSSGGFNTEAFF
TGTGCCAGCAGTTACTCTTCGGGGGGATTTAACACTGAAGCTTTCTTT
>TRBV4-1|.|.|TRBJ1-3
CASSQGGGAFSGNTIYF
TGCGCCAGCAGCCAAGGGGGGGGGGCCTTCTCTGGAAACACCATATATTTT
>TRBV5-6|.|.|TRBJ2-3
CASSLGDFTDTQYF
TGTGCCAGCAGCTTGGGAGACTTTACAGATACGCAGTATTTT
>TRBV29-1|.|.|TRBJ1-1
CSVEDQKGPEAFF
TGCAGCGTTGAAGATCAAAAAGGACCTGAAGCTTTCTTT
>TRBV20-1|TRBD1|.|TRBJ2-5
CSARPGQGGETQYF
TGCAGTGCTAGACCGGGACAGGGAGGAGAGACCCAGTACTTC
>TRBV20-1|.|.|TRBJ2-2
CSARRLLPGPNTGELFF
TGCAGTGCTAGAAGATTACTCCCGGGACCCAACACCGGGGAGCTGTTTTTT
>TRBV20-1|.|.|TRBJ2-5
CSARLGSQETQYF
TGCAGTGCTAGACTAGGGTCGCAAGAGACCCAGTACTTC
>TRBV12-3/TRBV12-4|.|few|TRBJ2-2
CASYPREGPEANTGELFF
TGTGCCAGCTACCCCCGGGAAGGGCCAGAGGCAAACACCGGGGAGCTGTTTTTT
>TRBV7-6|TRBD1|many|TRBJ2-5
CASSLWQGAEETQYF
TGTGCCAGCAGCTTATGGCAGGGGGCCGAAGAGACCCAGTACTTC
>TRBV29-1|.|.|TRBJ2-1
CSVEGLDRHSYNEQFF
TGCAGCGTTGAGGGCCTAGACAGGCACTCCTACAATGAGCAGTTCTTC
>TRBV30|TRBD2|.|TRBJ2-1
CAWRASGGRRSYNEQFF
TGTGCCTGGAGGGCTAGCGGGGGCCGGAGGTCCTACAATGAGCAGTTCTTC
>TRBV6-1|TRBD1|.|TRBJ2-7
CASSDGTGTVEQYF
TGTGCCAGCAGTGACGGGACAGGAACGGTGGAGCAGTACTTC
>TRBV7-9|.|many|TRBJ2-7
CASSLGYKVYEQYF
TGTGCCAGCAGCTTAGGCTACAAAGTCTACGAGCAGTACTTC
>TRBV27|TRBD1|.|TRBJ2-1
CASSLRGPGTDEQFF
TGTGCCAGCAGTTTAAGGGGGCCAGGGACCGATGAGCAGTTCTTC
>TRBV30|.|.|TRBJ1-1
CAWRTRVNTEAFF
TGTGCCTGGAGGACCAGGGTGAACACTGAAGCTTTCTTT
>TRBV6-2/TRBV6-3|TRBD2|.|TRBJ2-7
CASSYSPGGEQYF
TGTGCCAGCAGTTACTCCCCGGGAGGCGAGCAGTACTTC
>TRBV7-2|TRBD1|.|TRBJ1-1
CASSFPGQGPRAEAFF
TGTGCCAGCAGCTTCCCGGGACAGGGACCGAGGGCTGAAGCTTTCTTT
>TRBV27|TRBD1|few|TRBJ1-3
CASSPGTGPSGNTIYF
TGTGCCAGCAGTCCAGGGACAGGGCCCTCTGGAAACACCATATATTTT
>TRBV15|.|.|TRBJ2-6
CATSRTPGHDPSGANVLTF
TGTGCCACCAGCAGAACACCGGGACACGACCCCTCTGGGGCCAACGTCCTGACTTTC
>TRBV7-8|.|.|TRBJ2-7
CASSPGQGEQYF
TGTGCCAGCAGCCCGGGACAAGGCGAGCAGTACTTC
>TRBV15|.|few|TRBJ1-5
CATSSLWGGNQPQHF
TGTGCCACCAGCAGCCTGTGGGGGGGCAATCAGCCCCAGCATTTT
>TRBV6-4|.|few|TRBJ2-1
CASGRQLMDEQFF
TGTGCCAGCGGCCGACAACTTATGGATGAGCAGTTCTTC
>TRBV19|TRBD1|once|TRBJ1-1
CASTKTGPMNTEAFF
TGTGCCAGTACAAAGACAGGGCCCATGAACACTGAAGCTTTCTTT
>TRBV19|.|few|TRBJ1-6
CASSLSRGSENSPLHF
TGTGCCAGTAGTCTATCCCGTGGTTCCGAAAATTCACCCCTCCACTTT
>TRBV28|.|.|TRBJ1-6
CASMGPHGGRAGSPLHF
TGTGCCAGCATGGGCCCACACGGCGGCCGAGCTGGATCACCCCTCCACTTT
>TRBV12-3/TRBV12-4|.|.|TRBJ2-1
CASSLRGGNEQFF
TGTGCCAGCAGTCTAAGAGGGGGGAATGAGCAGTTCTTC
>TRBV4-2|.|.|TRBJ2-5
CASSPASGAKQETQYF
TGTGCCAGCAGCCCGGCGTCGGGGGCCAAACAAGAGACCCAGTACTTC
>TRBV10-3|.|.|TRBJ2-3
CAISAFGPGGADTQYF
.
>TRBV7-9|TRBD1|many|TRBJ1-2
CASSLVGQTNYGYTF
TGTGCCAGCAGCCTTGTGGGACAGACTAACTATGGCTACACCTTC
>TRBV3-1|.|.|TRBJ1-4
CASSQSYEALNEKLFF
TGTGCCAGCAGCCAATCATATGAGGCACTTAATGAAAAACTGTTTTTT
>TRBV15|TRBD1|few|TRBJ1-2
CATSTPGQGFYGYTF
TGTGCCACCAGCACCCCGGGACAGGGATTCTATGGCTACACCTTC
>TRBV6-6|.|.|TRBJ2-3
CASSQGGGLDTQYF
TGTGCCAGCAGTCAGGGGGGGGGGTTGGATACGCAGTATTTT
>TRBV13|.|few|TRBJ2-7
CASSSGQEKDYEQYF
TGTGCCAGCAGCTCGGGACAAGAGAAAGACTACGAGCAGTACTTC
>TRBV7-2|.|many|TRBJ1-2
CASSSGLRYYGYTF
TGTGCCAGCAGCTCGGGACTGAGATACTATGGCTACACCTTC
>TRBV12-3/TRBV12-4|TRBD1|.|TRBJ1-1
CASGQGASNTEAFF
TGTGCCAGCGGGCAGGGGGCCTCGAACACTGAAGCTTTCTTT
>TRBV6-2/TRBV6-3|TRBD2|.|TRBJ2-7
CASSPYSGTVEWKGTQYF
TGTGCCAGCAGTCCATATAGCGGGACGGTGGAGTGGAAAGGTACCCAGTACTTC
>TRBV7-2|.|many|TRBJ2-7
CASSLALGRAYEQYF
TGTGCCAGCAGCTTAGCTCTTGGCCGGGCCTACGAGCAGTACTTC
>TRBV6-2/TRBV6-3|TRBD2|.|TRBJ2-1
CATWTSGGPLYNEQFF
TGTGCCACCTGGACTAGCGGGGGGCCTCTATACAATGAGCAGTTCTTC
>TRBV19|.|few|TRBJ1-1
CASRGAGIEAFF
TGTGCCAGTAGGGGGGCAGGGATTGAAGCTTTCTTT
>TRBV2|.|once|TRBJ2-7
CASNGAVSYEQYF
TGTGCCAGCAACGGGGCCGTCTCCTACGAGCAGTACTTC
>TRBV19|.|.|TRBJ1-5
CASSFYAGTASNQPQHF
TGTGCCAGTAGTTTTTACGCTGGGACGGCTAGCAATCAGCCCCAGCATTTT
>TRBV6-2/TRBV6-3|TRBD2|.|TRBJ2-3
CASSYRGLAGDTDTQYF
TGTGCCAGCAGTTACAGGGGACTAGCGGGGGACACAGATACGCAGTATTTT
>TRBV7-2|TRBD1|many|TRBJ2-5
CASSFPGTGGSETQYF
TGTGCCAGCAGCTTCCCCGGGACAGGGGGCAGCGAGACCCAGTACTTC
>TRBV14|.|.|TRBJ2-3
CASSQGDTQYF
TGTGCCAGCAGCCAAGGAGATACGCAGTATTTT
>TRBV18|.|.|TRBJ1-1
CASSPPGHYNTEAFF
TGTGCCAGCTCACCACCTGGGCACTACAACACTGAAGCTTTCTTT
>TRBV6-5|TRBD1|.|TRBJ1-2
CASSIRGRSGDTF
TGTGCCAGCAGTATCAGGGGGAGATCGGGCGACACCTTC
>TRBV7-2|TRBD1|.|TRBJ2-2
CASSLPGTVSGELFF
TGTGCCAGCAGCCTCCCCGGGACAGTATCCGGGGAGCTGTTTTTT
>TRBV7-6|TRBD2|many|TRBJ2-5
CASSLPLAEETQYF
TGTGCCAGCAGCTTACCTCTAGCGGAAGAGACCCAGTACTTC